This is a list of T cell receptor beta chains from one sample in a study of neurological immune-mediated disorders. Each CDR3 protein is one row after TCRdb ran MiXCR on the 5' RACE reads. The data hold 25,000 to 35,000 distinct CDR3 sequences, with about 1.6% observed a single time. Material for sequencing was PBMCs. The receptor set was obtained from a woman aged 25 to 39 with multiple sclerosis. The CDR3 runs from the conserved cysteine through the conserved F or W. Each record gives: clone size, V gene, J gene, D gene, CDR3 protein, CDR3 DNA. A D gene is named only where the DNA matches it firmly. Rows may omit the clone size; those that give it use once, few, many or a size class.

NA,TRBV6-5,TRBJ1-5,NA,CASSYSTGAAQPQHF,TGTGCCAGCAGTTACTCGACTGGGGCAGCTCAGCCCCAGCATTTT
many,TRBV29-1,TRBJ1-2,TRBD1,CSVWTGDGGYTF,TGCAGCGTTTGGACAGGGGATGGTGGCTACACCTTC
many,TRBV5-6,TRBJ2-1,TRBD2,CASSLSWRGGNSEQFF,TGTGCCAGCAGCTTAAGTTGGCGGGGGGGCAACAGTGAGCAGTTCTTC
many,TRBV4-1,TRBJ1-1,NA,CASSHQTLNTEAFF,TGCGCCAGCAGCCACCAGACACTCAACACTGAAGCTTTCTTT
many,TRBV24-1,TRBJ2-7,NA,CATSDGFEQYF,TGTGCCACCAGTGACGGGTTTGAGCAGTACTTC
many,TRBV20-1,TRBJ2-5,TRBD2,CSARVSSGGFETQYF,TGCAGTGCTAGAGTCTCTAGCGGGGGCTTCGAGACCCAGTACTTC
many,TRBV21-1,TRBJ2-5,NA,CASSKPGKTQYF,TGTGCCAGCAGCAAGCCGGGGAAGACCCAGTACTTC
many,TRBV6-5,TRBJ2-3,NA,CASRGSTDTQYF,TGTGCCAGCAGGGGAAGCACAGATACGCAGTATTTT
many,TRBV27,TRBJ2-6,NA,CASTNTGANVLTF,TGTGCCAGCACCAATACTGGGGCCAACGTCCTGACTTTC
many,TRBV20-1,TRBJ1-1,NA,CSVGGLAQLGGFF,TGCAGTGTGGGGGGACTGGCCCAACTGGGTGGTTTCTTT
many,TRBV5-1,TRBJ1-6,NA,CASSRKGSDDSPLHF,TGCGCCAGCAGCCGGAAAGGTTCAGATGATTCACCCCTCCACTTT
many,TRBV24-1,TRBJ2-1,NA,CATSESRVNEQFF,TGTGCCACCAGTGAATCCAGGGTCAATGAGCAGTTCTTC
many,TRBV20-1,TRBJ1-1,TRBD1,CSAIYRGTEAFF,TGCAGTGCGATTTACAGGGGTACTGAAGCTTTCTTT
many,TRBV7-2,TRBJ2-3,NA,CASSDLPGTTQYF,TGTGCCAGCAGCGACCTGCCGGGGACTACGCAGTATTTT
NA,TRBV20-1,TRBJ2-1,TRBD2,CSAPGKRELEQFF,TGCAGTGCCCCCGGGAAGCGGGAACTTGAGCAGTTCTTC
many,TRBV7-9,TRBJ2-4,NA,CASSSPRTSNLGNIQYF,TGTGCCAGCAGCTCCCCCCGGACCAGCAATTTGGGAAACATTCAGTACTTC
few,TRBV11-1,TRBJ1-5,NA,CASSLSSNKTQNF,TGTGCCAGCAGCTTAAGTAGCAATAAGACCCAGAATTTT
many,TRBV20-1,TRBJ1-3,NA,CSARRLNSGNTIYF,TGCAGTGCTAGAAGGCTTAACTCTGGAAACACCATATATTTT
many,TRBV5-1,TRBJ1-6,NA,CASSLSGSRSPLHF,TGCGCCAGCAGCTTGTCAGGGAGTCGTTCACCCCTCCACTTT
many,TRBV5-1,TRBJ2-1,NA,CASSRVGGSERVEQFF,TGCGCCAGCTCCCGCGTCGGAGGATCAGAAAGGGTGGAGCAGTTCTTC
many,TRBV12-3/TRBV12-4,TRBJ1-5,NA,CASSPAGPNQPQHF,TGTGCCAGCAGCCCTGCGGGTCCTAATCAGCCCCAGCATTTT
many,TRBV9,TRBJ1-2,TRBD1,CASSPRTGPYGYTF,TGTGCCAGCAGCCCACGGACAGGCCCCTATGGCTACACCTTC
many,TRBV2,TRBJ2-2,NA,CASSVDGTNTGELFF,TGTGCCAGCAGTGTTGACGGAACGAACACCGGGGAGCTGTTTTTT
many,TRBV2,TRBJ2-1,TRBD1,CASKGQGDNEQFF,TGTGCCAGCAAAGGACAGGGGGACAATGAGCAGTTCTTC
many,TRBV3-1,TRBJ2-3,NA,CASSHSETDTQYF,TGTGCCAGCAGTCATTCCGAAACAGATACGCAGTATTTT
many,TRBV7-8,TRBJ1-5,NA,CASSLVRVQSNQPQHF,TGTGCCAGCAGCTTAGTCAGGGTACAGAGCAATCAGCCCCAGCATTTT
many,TRBV2,TRBJ2-1,NA,CASRLAVREQFF,TGTGCCAGCAGACTTGCCGTAAGGGAGCAGTTCTTC
many,TRBV5-6,TRBJ2-5,NA,CASSFQSEETQYF,TGTGCCAGCAGCTTCCAGAGCGAAGAGACCCAGTACTTC
many,TRBV20-1,TRBJ2-7,NA,CSASLTQRPPYEQYF,TGCAGTGCTAGCCTAACGCAGAGGCCTCCCTACGAGCAGTACTTC
many,TRBV7-2,TRBJ1-2,NA,CASSPRDASFYGYTF,TGTGCCAGCAGCCCTCGGGACGCCTCATTCTATGGCTACACCTTC
few,TRBV7-7,TRBJ2-7,TRBD2,CASSLGPSGGYEQYF,TGTGCCAGCAGCCTAGGACCTAGCGGGGGTTACGAGCAGTACTTC
many,TRBV6-4,TRBJ2-3,TRBD2,CASSFSGFGADTQYF,TGTGCCAGCAGCTTTAGCGGGTTCGGGGCAGATACGCAGTATTTT
many,TRBV29-1,TRBJ2-2,TRBD2,CSGGGSGELFF,TGCAGCGGGGGGGGATCCGGGGAGCTGTTTTTT
many,TRBV9,TRBJ2-3,TRBD2,CASSVGTSGTDTQYF,TGTGCCAGCAGCGTAGGAACTAGCGGAACAGATACGCAGTATTTT
many,TRBV7-2,TRBJ1-2,NA,CASSQYGYTF,TGTGCCAGCAGCCAGTATGGCTACACCTTC
many,TRBV3-1,TRBJ1-1,NA,CASSQATATTEAFF,TGTGCCAGCAGCCAGGCGACGGCTACCACTGAAGCTTTCTTT
many,TRBV6-6,TRBJ2-7,TRBD1,CASQGDRASYEQYF,TGTGCCAGCCAGGGGGACAGGGCCTCCTACGAGCAGTACTTC
many,TRBV7-9,TRBJ1-1,NA,CASSSSSGKPTEAFF,TGTGCCAGCAGCTCGTCTTCGGGTAAACCTACTGAAGCTTTCTTT
many,TRBV3-1,TRBJ1-1,NA,CASAVTLGPGSVEAFF,TGTGCCAGCGCCGTGACATTGGGGCCGGGTTCGGTTGAAGCTTTCTTT
few,TRBV29-1,TRBJ1-3,NA,CSVGGGSGNTIYF,TGCAGCGTCGGCGGGGGCTCTGGAAACACCATATATTTT
many,TRBV5-1,TRBJ1-1,NA,CASSPQKSGTTRARDTEAFF,TGCGCCAGCAGCCCTCAAAAATCCGGGACAACGAGAGCTCGGGACACTGAAGCTTTCTTT
many,TRBV21-1,TRBJ1-1,NA,CASSKAQGAAFPEAFF,TGTGCCAGCAGCAAAGCTCAGGGGGCGGCCTTCCCTGAAGCTTTCTTT
many,TRBV20-1,TRBJ2-4,TRBD1,CSARVVQGRSKNIQYF,TGCAGTGCTAGAGTAGTACAGGGGCGATCCAAAAACATTCAGTACTTC
many,TRBV20-1,TRBJ1-1,NA,CSARGGTSNTEAFF,TGCAGTGCTAGAGGGGGGACCTCGAACACTGAAGCTTTCTTT
many,TRBV12-3/TRBV12-4,TRBJ1-4,NA,CASSINSGTNEKLFF,TGTGCCAGCAGCATTAACAGTGGGACTAATGAAAAACTGTTTTTT
many,TRBV3-1,TRBJ1-1,TRBD1,CASTRTGAGGTEAFF,TGTGCCAGCACCCGTACAGGGGCTGGTGGCACTGAAGCTTTCTTT
many,TRBV5-1,TRBJ2-1,TRBD1,CASSLGDSSYNEQFF,TGCGCCAGCAGCTTGGGGGACAGCTCCTACAATGAGCAGTTCTTC
many,TRBV20-1,TRBJ1-6,TRBD1,CSADRRDRVQALHF,TGCAGTGCGGATCGCCGGGACAGGGTTCAGGCCCTACACTTT
many,TRBV20-1,TRBJ2-7,TRBD1,CSARPTGSLRTYEQYF,TGCAGTGCTCGTCCGACAGGGTCTTTGCGAACCTACGAGCAGTACTTC
many,TRBV20-1,TRBJ2-7,TRBD1,CSAPGQLTYEQYF,TGCAGTGCCCCGGGACAGCTAACCTACGAGCAGTACTTC
many,TRBV5-1,TRBJ2-3,NA,CASSLPGVTDTQYF,TGCGCCAGCAGCCTACCCGGGGTCACAGATACGCAGTATTTT
many,TRBV20-1,TRBJ1-1,NA,CSATRGMNTEAFF,TGCAGTGCGACCAGGGGAATGAACACTGAAGCTTTCTTT
many,TRBV9,TRBJ2-3,TRBD1,CASSQGQGTDTQYF,TGTGCCAGCAGCCAGGGACAGGGAACAGATACGCAGTATTTT
many,TRBV12-3/TRBV12-4,TRBJ1-3,NA,CASSFTGGTSGNTIYF,TGTGCCAGCAGTTTTACCGGGGGGACCTCTGGAAACACCATATATTTT